This entry lists 10 T cell receptor beta chains sequenced from one sample in a study of CD8 T cells in ankylosing spondylitis. Study results and caveats: For ankylosing spondylitis blood, a TCR beta motif of fewer than 10 highly homologous variants appeared characteristic.

These receptors have no known antigen. Each CDR3 protein is one row after TCRdb ran MiXCR on the 5' RACE reads. The table shows around 490,000 distinct CDR3 sequences, with approximately 5% occurring only once. The sample comprised blood, either unsorted or a sorted T cell fraction (not recorded which). These receptors all come from a male donor with ankylosing spondylitis.

Many counts were recorded for this clonotype. The CDR3 DNA reads TGTGCCAGCAGCCAAGCAAGGCTAGCGGGGGCCTCGAACACCGGGGAGCTGTTTTTT. Its translation is CASSQARLAGASNTGELFF. This chain joins TRBV4-2 and TRBJ2-2; 10 bases fit TRBD2. Germline-derived CDR1 and CDR2 are LGHNA and YNFKEQ. The ends lost 1 base at V and 0 bases at J; junction bases unmatched: 8. This CDR3 has 19 amino acids.

The sample holds many counts of this clonotype. CDR3 bases: TGTGCCAGCCTAACAGGGGGAGAGACCCAGTACTTC. This codes for CASLTGGETQYF. The chain has TRBV2 and TRBJ2-5; 8 nucleotides match TRBD1. V gave up 8 bases and J gave up 4 bases; unmatched junction bases: 3. Germline V gene data show CDR1 as SNHLY and CDR2 as FYNNEI. The CDR3 is 12 amino acids.

This clonotype has ten or more counts. This chain uses TRBV21-1 with TRBJ2-1; the D call in the table, TRBD1, was not verified against the DNA. TRBV21-1 is termed a pseudogene. The length of the CDR3 is 16 residues. The CDR3 protein is CASSKVAGGDLNEQFF. In DNA form, the CDR3 reads TGTGCCAGCAGCAAAGTGGCAGGGGGGGATTTGAATGAGCAGTTCTTC.

This clonotype was detected many times. The chain uses TRBV5-1 and TRBJ1-1, with D maybe TRBD1 (5 bases). Trimming pared 1 base from V and 1 base from J, leaving 11 bases between. CDR1 and CDR2 from the germline V gene are SGHRS and YFSETQ. CDR3 size: 15 residues. This CDR3 is CASSLRQGTNTEAFF. CDR3 nucleotides: TGCGCCAGCAGCTTGCGTCAGGGCACGAACACTGAAGCTTTCTTT.

The sample holds many counts of this clonotype. The chain uses TRBV10-1 and TRBJ2-7; 8 bases match TRBD1. The junction had 5 bases not matched to a gene; V was cut back by 5 bases and J by 2 bases. There are 14 residues in the CDR3. Per the germline V gene, CDR1 is WNHNN and CDR2 is SYGVQD (reference sequence). The CDR3 nucleotides are TGCGCCAGCAGTCCTCTGACAGGGGCCTACGAGCAGTACTTC. It encodes CASSPLTGAYEQYF.

This clonotype was found many times. The CDR3 coding sequence is TGCAGTGCTAGATACTCTCGGACAGGGGGCACCGGGGAGCTGTTTTTT. It translates to CSARYSRTGGTGELFF. The chain uses TRBV20-1 and TRBJ2-2, with 10 positions matching TRBD1. V lost 2 bases and J lost 4; bases outside the gene matches: 7. Germline CDR1 DFQATT, CDR2 SNEGSKA (reference sequence). The CDR3 totals 16 residues.

This rearrangement joins TRBV7-9 to TRBJ2-1, with 7 positions matching TRBD1. V lost 4 bases and J lost 3; bases outside the gene matches: 9. CDR3 length: 16 amino acids. Germline V gene data show CDR1 as SEHNR and CDR2 as FQNEAQ (reference sequence). In nucleotides, the CDR3 is TGTGCCAGCAGCTCAACTAACAGGGGTAGCTACAATGAGCAGTTCTTC. This codes for CASSSTNRGSYNEQFF.

This clonotype has a count of ten or more. The genes are TRBV5-1 and TRBJ2-7, with TRBD2 matching 13 bases. CDR3 size: 16 residues. With V trimmed by 4 bases and J by 9 bases, 13 bases remained unmatched. Germline CDR1 SGHRS, CDR2 YFSETQ. The CDR3 DNA is TGCGCCAGCAGCCCCACCGGGACTAGCGGGGACCTGGTGCAGTACTTC. This sequence encodes CASSPTGTSGDLVQYF.

This clonotype was found many times. The chain combines TRBV7-2 with TRBJ1-2; D remains ambiguous. The CDR3 sequence is 16 residues long. V gave up 5 bases and J gave up 2 bases, with 18 bases separating them. Germline V CDR1 and CDR2: SGHTA, FQGNSA. CDR3 loop: CASSPNPPRKNYGYTF. CDR3 nucleotides: TGTGCCAGCAGCCCTAATCCCCCAAGGAAGAACTATGGCTACACCTTC. Full variable domain (rest looked up from reference TRBV7-2 and TRBJ1-2): GAGVSQSPSNKVTEKGKDVELRCDPISGHTALYWYRQSLGQGLEFLIYFQGNSAPDKSGLPSDRFSAERTGGSVSTLTIQRTQQEDSAVYLCASSPNPPRKNYGYTFGSGTRLTVV.

The gene calls are TRBV28 and TRBJ1-6; D is uncertain. This CDR3 has 12 residues. The V and J ends lost 6 bases and 10 bases respectively, with 10 bases between them. In germline, CDR1 is MDHEN, CDR2 SYDVKM. CDR3 protein: CASSFPLSPLHF. DNA of the CDR3: TGTGCCAGCAGCTTCCCATTGTCACCCCTCCACTTT.